These T cell receptor beta chains were read from a single sample in a study of blood T cell repertoires in COVID-19. Only in-frame clones appear in the TCRdb table, and some are missing; sequencing was by immunoSEQ multiplex PCR. The sample carries 380,000 or so clones, approximately 80% recorded once. Material for sequencing was peripheral blood. These TCRs come from a human donor with acute or convalescent COVID-19. The donor label of this sample is uncertain. CDR3s include the opening cysteine and the closing phenylalanine or tryptophan. D genes are given only for firm matches. Expanded clones are given a class, and other clones once, few, many or no size at all.

clone size	D gene	J gene	V gene	CDR3 DNA	CDR3 protein
-	TRBD1	TRBJ1-2	TRBV5-4	TGTGCCAGCAGCTCCCTGGGGACAGGGGGGGTGGATGGCTACACCTTC	CASSSLGTGGVDGYTF
-	-	TRBJ1-1	TRBV28	TGTGCCAGCACCCGAGGGGGGACCGGGGGGGTGAACACTGAAGCTTTCTTT	CASTRGGTGGVNTEAFF
-	-	TRBJ2-3	TRBV5-1	TGCGCCAGCAGCCAAGTCCCAGGGACTAGCACAGATACGCAGTATTTT	CASSQVPGTSTDTQYF
-	-	TRBJ1-2	TRBV7-8	TGTGCCAGCAGCTTAGGACAGTCGGCAAACTATGGCTACACCTTC	CASSLGQSANYGYTF
-	-	TRBJ2-7	TRBV11-2	TGTGCCAGCAGGGGAATGAGAGGGCGCTACGAGCAGTACTTC	CASRGMRGRYEQYF
-	-	TRBJ1-1	TRBV6-5	TGTGCCAGCAGTTACCTAAGGAACAGTGAAGCTTTCTTT	CASSYLRNSEAFF
-	TRBD1	TRBJ2-1	TRBV29-1	TGCAGCGGGTCGGACAGGCAAAATGAGCAGTTCTTC	CSGSDRQNEQFF
once	TRBD1	TRBJ2-5	TRBV30	TGTGCCTGGAGTGCGAACGACAGGGTAATTCTCTCAGAGACCCAGTACTTC	CAWSANDRVILSETQYF
-	-	TRBJ1-2	TRBV29-1	TGCAGAAGGGAGGGGCGGGACGGCTACACCTTC	CRREGRDGYTF
-	TRBD1	TRBJ1-2	TRBV28	TGTGCCAGCAGAACAGGGGGATCTGGCTACACCTTC	CASRTGGSGYTF
-	-	TRBJ1-1	TRBV28	TGTGCCAGCAGTTTATGGTCTACAGGTAGGAACACTGAAGCTTTCTTT	CASSLWSTGRNTEAFF
-	-	TRBJ1-2	TRBV6-5	TGTGCCAGCAAAACAGGGTCCGAAGGCTACACCTTC	CASKTGSEGYTF
-	TRBD2	TRBJ2-1	TRBV5-5	TGTGCCAGCAGCCCGGTGGCGGGAGTTCTCCACAATGAGCAGTTCTTC	CASSPVAGVLHNEQFF
-	TRBD1	TRBJ2-4	TRBV16	TGTGCCAGCAGCCAATCCGGGACAGGGGGATTCAACATTCAGTACTTC	CASSQSGTGGFNIQYF
-	-	TRBJ1-5	TRBV3-1/TRBV3-2	TGTGCCAGCAGCCATAAAGGGAGGGGTCAGCCCCAGCATTTT	CASSHKGRGQPQHF
-	TRBD1	TRBJ2-5	TRBV6-6	TGTGCCAGCAGTTACCCTCTGGACAGGGGGCGGGAGACCCAGTACTTC	CASSYPLDRGRETQYF
-	-	TRBJ1-1	TRBV4-1	TGCGCCAGCAGCGGGCGGACAGAAAACACTGAAGCTTTCTTT	CASSGRTENTEAFF
-	TRBD2	TRBJ2-3	TRBV5-1	TGCGCCAGCAGCTCTGGGCTAGCGGGGGGGCGTACGCAGTATTTT	CASSSGLAGGRTQYF
-	-	TRBJ2-7	TRBV5-5	TGTGCCAGCAGCTGGACCGGGAGCACATACGAGCAGTACTTC	CASSWTGSTYEQYF
-	TRBD2	TRBJ2-2	TRBV5-1	TGCGCCAGCAGCTTAACGGCGGGAGTGAACACCGGGGAGCTGTTTTTT	CASSLTAGVNTGELFF
-	TRBD1	TRBJ2-5	TRBV7-9	TGTGCCAGCAGCGGGAGACAGGGGGAACAGACCCAGTACTTC	CASSGRQGEQTQYF
-	TRBD1	TRBJ1-1	TRBV5-1	TGCGCCAGCAGCTTGGCCGGGACAGGGGTGAACACTGAAGCTTTCTTT	CASSLAGTGVNTEAFF
-	TRBD1	TRBJ1-6	TRBV5-1	TGCGCCAGCAGTCAAACAACGGACAGGGGCCTTTATTCACCCCTCCACTTT	CASSQTTDRGLYSPLHF
-	-	TRBJ2-6	TRBV5-1	TGCGCCAGCAGGGCGGGACCGCGGCTCGCCGGGGCCAACGTCCTGACTTTC	CASRAGPRLAGANVLTF
once	TRBD2	TRBJ2-1	TRBV5-1	TGCGCCAGCAGCCTGGGACTAGCGGGAGCAACTGAGCAGTTCTTC	CASSLGLAGATEQFF
-	-	TRBJ2-3	TRBV4-1	TGCGCCAGCAGCCAAAGTACTAACACAGATACGCAGTATTTT	CASSQSTNTDTQYF
-	-	TRBJ1-5	TRBV15	TGTGCCACCAGCAGAGAGGACAGCATGGGCAATCAGCCCCAGCATTTT	CATSREDSMGNQPQHF
once	TRBD1	TRBJ1-1	TRBV18	TGTGCCAGCTCACCCAGCCCTTTGACAGGGGTGAAGGTAAACACTGAAGCTTTCTTT	CASSPSPLTGVKVNTEAFF
-	-	TRBJ1-6	TRBV6-5	TGTGCCAGCAGGGGGCTAGGAGTAGAATCACCCCTCCACTTT	CASRGLGVESPLHF
many	TRBD1	TRBJ2-7	TRBV7-8	TGTGCCAGCAGCTTAGATGCGGGACAGGGTCCTCGGGAGCAGTACTTC	CASSLDAGQGPREQYF
-	TRBD1	TRBJ2-3	TRBV5-5	TGTGCCAGCAGCTTGAGGTTATTAGGGACAGGGAGTGGAGCAGATACGCAGTATTTT	CASSLRLLGTGSGADTQYF